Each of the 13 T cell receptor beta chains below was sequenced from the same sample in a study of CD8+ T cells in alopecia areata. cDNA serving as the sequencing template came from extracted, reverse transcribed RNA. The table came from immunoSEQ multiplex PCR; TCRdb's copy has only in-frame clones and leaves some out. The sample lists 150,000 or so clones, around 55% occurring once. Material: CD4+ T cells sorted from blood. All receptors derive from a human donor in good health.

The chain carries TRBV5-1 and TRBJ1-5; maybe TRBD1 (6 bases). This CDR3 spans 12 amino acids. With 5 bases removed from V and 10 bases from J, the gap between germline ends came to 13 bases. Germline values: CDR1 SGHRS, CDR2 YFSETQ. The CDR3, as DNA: TGCGCCAGCAGGTGGGGGGCGCGACCCCAGCATTTT. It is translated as CASRWGARPQHF.

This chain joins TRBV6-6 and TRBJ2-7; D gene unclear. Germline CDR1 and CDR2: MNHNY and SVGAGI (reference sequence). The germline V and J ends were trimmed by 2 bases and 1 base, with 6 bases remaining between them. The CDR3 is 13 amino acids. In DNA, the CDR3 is TGTGCCAGCAGTTACGGGGTTTCCTACGAGCAGTACTTC. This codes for CASSYGVSYEQYF.

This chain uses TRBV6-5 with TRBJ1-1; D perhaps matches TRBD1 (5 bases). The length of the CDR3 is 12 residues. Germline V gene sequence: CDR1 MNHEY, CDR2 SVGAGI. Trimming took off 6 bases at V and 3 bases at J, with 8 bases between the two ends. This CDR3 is CASRRGHTEAFF. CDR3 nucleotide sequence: TGTGCCAGCAGAAGGGGCCACACTGAAGCTTTCTTT.

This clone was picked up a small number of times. The CDR3 here is CASSSTSGLGTDTQYF. CDR3 nucleotides: TGTGCCAGCAGCTCTACTAGCGGCCTAGGGACAGATACGCAGTATTTT. The rearrangement joins TRBV11-2 to TRBJ2-3; 8 bases agree with TRBD2. The CDR3 loop spans 16 amino acids. J was trimmed by 3 bases and V by 4 bases; bases with no gene match: 9. Germline CDR1 SGHAT, CDR2 FQNNGV.

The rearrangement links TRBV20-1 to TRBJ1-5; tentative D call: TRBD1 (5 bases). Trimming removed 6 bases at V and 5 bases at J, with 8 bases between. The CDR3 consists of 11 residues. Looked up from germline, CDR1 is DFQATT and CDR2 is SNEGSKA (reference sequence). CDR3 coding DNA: TGCAGTGCGACGGGGGATCAGCCCCAGCATTTT. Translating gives CSATGDQPQHF.

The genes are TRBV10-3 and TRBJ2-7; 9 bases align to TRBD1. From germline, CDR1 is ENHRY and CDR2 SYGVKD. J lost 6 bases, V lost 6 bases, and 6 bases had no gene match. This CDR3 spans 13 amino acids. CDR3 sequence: CAISGGTGPEQYF. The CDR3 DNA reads TGTGCCATCAGCGGCGGGACAGGGCCCGAGCAGTACTTC.

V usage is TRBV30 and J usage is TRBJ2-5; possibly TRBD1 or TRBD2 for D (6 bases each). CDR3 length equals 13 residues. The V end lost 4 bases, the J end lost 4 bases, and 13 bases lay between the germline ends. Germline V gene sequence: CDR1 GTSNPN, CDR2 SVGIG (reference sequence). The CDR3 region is CAWNTEGGETQYF. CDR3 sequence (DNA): TGTGCCTGGAATACCGAGGGGGGAGAGACCCAGTACTTC.

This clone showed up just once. CDR3 DNA sequence: TGTGCCAGCAGTGAAACTGGTGACGTGCAGTTCTTC. The encoded protein is CASSETGDVQFF. V gene TRBV2 combines with J gene TRBJ2-1; no reliable D call. The CDR3 loop spans 12 amino acids. Trimming cost V 2 bases and J 12 bases, with 11 bases left between them. CDR1 and CDR2 (germline): SNHLY, FYNNEI.

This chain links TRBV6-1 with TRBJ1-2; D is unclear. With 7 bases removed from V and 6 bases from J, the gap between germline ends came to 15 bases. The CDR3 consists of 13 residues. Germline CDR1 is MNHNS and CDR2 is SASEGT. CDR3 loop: CASIRRDNHGYTF. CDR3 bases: TGTGCCAGCATCCGAAGAGACAACCATGGCTACACCTTC.

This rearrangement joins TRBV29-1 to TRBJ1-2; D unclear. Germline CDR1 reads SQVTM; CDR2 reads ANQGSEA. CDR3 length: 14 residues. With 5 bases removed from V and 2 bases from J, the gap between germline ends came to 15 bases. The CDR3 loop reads CSVSLGSGNYGYTF. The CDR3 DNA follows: TGCAGCGTTTCGCTGGGGAGTGGGAACTATGGCTACACCTTC.

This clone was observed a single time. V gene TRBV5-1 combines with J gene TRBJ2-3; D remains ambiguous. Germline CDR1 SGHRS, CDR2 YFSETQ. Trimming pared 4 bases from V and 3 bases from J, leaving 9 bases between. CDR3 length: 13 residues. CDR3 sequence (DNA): TGCGCCAGCAGCAGGGTGGGGACAGATACGCAGTATTTT. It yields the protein CASSRVGTDTQYF.

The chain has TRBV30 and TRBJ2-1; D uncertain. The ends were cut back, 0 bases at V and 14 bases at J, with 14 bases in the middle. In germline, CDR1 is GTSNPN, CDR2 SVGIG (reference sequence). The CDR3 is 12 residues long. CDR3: CAWSVRMSRKFF. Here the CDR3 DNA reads TGTGCCTGGAGTGTAAGGATGTCGCGGAAGTTCTTC.

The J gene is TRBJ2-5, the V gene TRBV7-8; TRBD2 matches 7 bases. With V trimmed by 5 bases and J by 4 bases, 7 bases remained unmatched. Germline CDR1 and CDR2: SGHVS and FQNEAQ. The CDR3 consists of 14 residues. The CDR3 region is CASSPLLAAETQYF. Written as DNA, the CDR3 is TGTGCCAGCAGCCCCCTGCTAGCGGCAGAGACCCAGTACTTC.